The rows below give T cell receptor beta chains drawn from one sample of a study of blood T cell repertoires in COVID-19. Data came from immunoSEQ multiplex PCR; TCRdb stores just in-frame clones and leaves some out. The data hold about 75,000 clones, with roughly 87% observed a single time. Sequenced material: peripheral blood. Every receptor here comes from a woman aged 45-59 years with acute or convalescent COVID-19. Both conserved end residues are trimmed from each CDR3.

cdr3_aa	v_call	j_call
ASSRDRSGNTIY	TRBV3-1/TRBV3-2	TRBJ1-3
ASSLELAGGGEQF	TRBV7-8	TRBJ2-1
ASSSNQGRVQPQH	TRBV6-5	TRBJ1-5
ASSDGTANTGELF	TRBV4-1	TRBJ2-2
ASSNDRRTQETQY	TRBV6-5	TRBJ2-5
ASRDLQGIMSPLH	TRBV2	TRBJ1-6
ASSWRRYDTGTGGDGANVLT	TRBV4-3	TRBJ2-6
ASSQESSGNQPQH	TRBV4-1	TRBJ1-5
ASGGSNQPQH	TRBV6-5	TRBJ1-5
ASSLTGGTGYT	TRBV9	TRBJ1-2
ASGLGLAVSNTGELF	TRBV12-5	TRBJ2-2
ASSLGRGKNIQY	TRBV5-4	TRBJ2-4
ASSPTSGGSGELF	TRBV5-1	TRBJ2-2
ASSLKGTGIKPQH	TRBV27	TRBJ1-5
ASSLSRDQPQH	TRBV27	TRBJ1-5
ASSLGGTGNTIY	TRBV3-1/TRBV3-2	TRBJ1-3
ASSQTGDYGYT	TRBV3-1/TRBV3-2	TRBJ1-2
ASSPQGNTEAF	TRBV19	TRBJ1-1
ASERGQNYGYT	TRBV6-5	TRBJ1-2
ASSKVRGERYEQY	TRBV21-1	TRBJ2-7
SVEGGEYNEQF	TRBV29-1	TRBJ2-1
ASSHDRGLDGKLF	TRBV5-1	TRBJ1-4
ASTDGQGGTEAF	TRBV2	TRBJ1-1
ASSPPGQGDQNGYT	TRBV18	TRBJ1-2
ASTLDVSRGEQY	TRBV5-4	TRBJ2-7
ASSLGARQGAGETQY	TRBV7-9	TRBJ2-5
ASKPDRGNSPLH	TRBV27	TRBJ1-6
ASSQTSGADTEAF	TRBV4-2	TRBJ1-1
AWKGQGTYSYNSPLH	TRBV30	TRBJ1-6
ASSYRVDTEAF	TRBV12-3/TRBV12-4	TRBJ1-1
ASGRDRVYEQY	TRBV5-1	TRBJ2-7
ASSSTTGAGGYT	TRBV11-1	TRBJ1-2
ASSVAGRVSPGNTIY	TRBV9	TRBJ1-3
ASSLVGGTGRAEAF	TRBV28	TRBJ1-1
ASREGRGGQF	TRBV10-2	TRBJ2-1
ASSRAGAYNEQF	TRBV18	TRBJ2-1
ASSPLAGAGNEQF	TRBV18	TRBJ2-1
ASSPGGVPNYGYT	TRBV18	TRBJ1-2
ASSPGTANNEQF	TRBV27	TRBJ2-1
ASSLRWRTGASPNYGYT	TRBV7-8	TRBJ1-2
ASSVVPGGYEQY	TRBV9	TRBJ2-7
ASSWADMNTEAF	TRBV11-2	TRBJ1-1
ASSAGGGNQPQH	TRBV9	TRBJ1-5
ASSHQQGSRAEAF	TRBV14	TRBJ1-1
ASSSWVEASYNEQF	TRBV27	TRBJ2-1
ASSHARLAGETQY	TRBV13	TRBJ2-5
ATSREESSPLH	TRBV15	TRBJ1-6
ASSQETQGGRVQY	TRBV4-1	TRBJ2-7
ASSSDHLAGGRETQY	TRBV5-4	TRBJ2-5
ASSSPPNTDTQY	TRBV13	TRBJ2-3
ASSPQGQLEAF	TRBV7-9	TRBJ1-1
SAAQAGVSETQY	TRBV29-1	TRBJ2-5
ASARDSETQY	TRBV12-5	TRBJ2-5